This T cell receptor beta chain was recovered during a study of blood T cell repertoires in COVID-19. Study-level information: Sources were T cells, B-cell-depleted T cells, or PBMCs; the material itself was cDNA or gDNA.

TCRdb keeps only in-frame clones here, not all; method: immunoSEQ multiplex PCR. Of some 170,000 clones detected, roughly four fifths appear once; the ten largest clones hold 11%. Germline V gene lookup returns CDR1 SGHVS and CDR2 FNYEAQ. V dropped 1 base and J dropped 3 bases, with 13 bases sitting between them. The CDR3 runs 15 residues. This sequence originates from a man aged 60 to 75 with active or convalescent COVID-19. Source material: peripheral blood. The chain is built from TRBV7-6 and TRBJ2-7, with D possibly TRBD1 on 6 matching bases. The CDR3 coding sequence is TGTGCCAGCAGCTTAGAAACAGGGAGAGGCTACGAGCAGTACTTC. Encoded protein: CASSLETGRGYEQYF. The variable domain in full, with the rest retrieved from reference TRBV7-6 and TRBJ2-7, is GAGVSQSPRYKVTKRGQDVALRCDPISGHVSLYWYRQALGQGPEFLTYFNYEAQQDKSGLPNDRFSAERPEGSISTLTIQRTEQRDSAMYRCASSLETGRGYEQYFGPGTRLTVT.